Sequencing of this T cell receptor (beta chain) was carried out in a study of blood T cell repertoires in COVID-19. Across the study: The United States, Italy and Spain were the sources of the acute and convalescent COVID-19 samples. T cells, B-cell-depleted T cells, or PBMCs supplied cDNA or gDNA.

Authors' processing steps: Amplifying reference gene primers gave estimates of nucleated cell counts. The method was immunoSEQ multiplex PCR; TCRdb's version includes in-frame clones alone and lacks a portion of them. V and J calls and clone size are as listed in that table; D and trimming were resolved from the DNA. This sample has about 250,000 clones, with over 75% found just once. Germline V gene lookup returns CDR1 SNHLY and CDR2 FYNNEI. Trimming left V 3 bases short and J 2 bases short, with 8 bases between. The CDR3 runs to 14 residues. The sequence came from a man in his forties or fifties with active or convalescent COVID-19. The chain has TRBV2 and TRBJ1-3; perhaps TRBD1 as D (5 bases). Sequenced: peripheral blood. The CDR3 DNA reads TGTGCCAGCAGTGACGGGACTCCTGGAAACACCATATATTTT. Residues: CASSDGTPGNTIYF.